This entry lists 10 T cell receptor beta chains sequenced from one sample in a study of glioma-infiltrating T cells after dendritic cell vaccination. The protocol was immunoSEQ multiplex PCR, while the TCRdb copy is restricted to in-frame clones and leaves out a portion. This repertoire shows 70,000 to 90,000 clones, less than 90% found once; its top ten account for roughly 6.8%. Sample time point: after dendritic cell vaccination, including at tumor progression/relapse. This specimen was blood, taken after dendritic cell vaccination. The receptors stem from a human donor with glioblastoma.

The chain combines TRBV18 with TRBJ1-1; the D gene is possibly TRBD1 (5 bases). This CDR3 has 16 amino acids. Germline CDR1 and CDR2: KGHSH and LQKENI. Trimming shortened V by 3 bases and J by 4 bases, and 18 bases separated the two germline ends. As DNA, the CDR3 is TGTGCCAGCTCACCGCAGCCCTTTACCCAGGGCACTGAAGCTTTCTTT. It codes for CASSPQPFTQGTEAFF.

The CDR3 DNA follows: TGTGCCAGCAGCCAATCGATGACAGGGTCGAGGGCGCAGTATTTT. This codes for CASSQSMTGSRAQYF. The chain joins TRBV16 to TRBJ2-3, with TRBD1 matching 7 bases. The CDR3 is made up of 15 amino acids. Germline CDR1 reads KGHSY; CDR2 reads FQNENV. V trimming: 0 bases; J trimming: 10 bases; junction bases outside the gene matches: 10.

This chain uses TRBV5-1 with TRBJ1-3; 7 bases are shared with TRBD1. CDR3 length: 14 amino acids. J was trimmed by 4 bases and V by 4 bases; bases with no gene match: 5. Germline assignment: CDR1 SGHRS and CDR2 YFSETQ. In nucleotides, the CDR3 is TGCGCCAGCAGCCCCGGGACAGCCGGAAACACCATATATTTT. Residues: CASSPGTAGNTIYF.

The V gene is TRBV27, the J gene TRBJ1-2, with a possible D match to TRBD1 (6 bases). This CDR3 region has 18 residues. Germline values: CDR1 MNHEY, CDR2 SMNVEV (reference sequence). The V end was cut by 5 bases, the J end by 0 bases, with 22 bases between. CDR3 residues: CASSLTGTPYRANYGYTF. For the CDR3, the DNA is TGTGCCAGCAGTCTGACCGGGACACCTTACAGAGCTAACTATGGCTACACCTTC.

The rearrangement joins TRBV4-3 to TRBJ2-1, with TRBD1 identical over 8 bases. Trimming at V came to 0 bases and at J to 5 bases, leaving 15 bases not matched to a gene. The CDR3 is 19 amino acids. Germline loops: CDR1 LGHNA, CDR2 YSLEER. The CDR3 DNA reads as TGCGCCAGCAGCCAAGACCCCCGAAGGGGGACAGGAGGTAACAATGAGCAGTTCTTC. Its translation is CASSQDPRRGTGGNNEQFF.

V and J are TRBV5-1 and TRBJ1-1; 8 bases agree with TRBD1. J lost 0 bases, V lost 0 bases, and 4 bases had no gene match. Germline loops: CDR1 SGHRS, CDR2 YFSETQ. This CDR3 is built from 16 residues. The CDR3 bases are TGCGCCAGCAGCTTGGGACAGGGGACAATGAACACTGAAGCTTTCTTT. This gives the protein CASSLGQGTMNTEAFF.

The gene calls are TRBV6-1 and TRBJ2-2; D might be TRBD1 (5 bases). CDR3 length equals 14 residues. The V end lost 6 bases, the J end lost 3 bases, and 11 bases lay between the germline ends. Germline lookup yields CDR1 MNHNS and CDR2 SASEGT. DNA of the CDR3: TGTGCCAGCAGACTCGACAGTTACACCGGGGAGCTGTTTTTT. This codes for CASRLDSYTGELFF.

The chain combines TRBV6-6 with TRBJ1-5, with D perhaps TRBD1 (5 bases). The germline gives CDR1 MNHNY, CDR2 SVGAGI (reference sequence). Trimming removed 7 bases from V and 7 bases from J, with 11 bases in between. The CDR3 consists of 12 residues. The CDR3 nucleotides read TGTGCCAGCACCCAGGGAGGCCAGCCCCAGCATTTT. Translating gives CASTQGGQPQHF.

About this clone: One end of the junction does not line up with germline, which may come from a read error. This chain connects TRBV30 to TRBJ1-1; D is unresolved. Germline V gene lookup returns CDR1 GTSNPN and CDR2 SVGIG (reference sequence). The CDR3 spans 14 residues. DNA for the CDR3: TGTGCCTGGACCCTAGACCAAGTAAACACTGAAGTTTTCTTT. It encodes CAWTLDQVNTEVFF.

The chain has TRBV7-2 and TRBJ1-6, with a possible D match to TRBD1 (6 bases). The CDR3 loop spans 14 amino acids. V gave up 4 bases and J gave up 10 bases, with 14 bases separating them. The V gene's germline CDR1 is SGHTA and CDR2 FQGNSA. CDR3 region: CASSSELRGSPLHF. Written as DNA, the CDR3 is TGTGCCAGCAGCTCAGAACTCAGGGGCTCACCCCTCCACTTT. Together with reference TRBV7-2 and TRBJ1-6, the CDR3 gives the full variable domain: GAGVSQSPSNKVTEKGKDVELRCDPISGHTALYWYRQSLGQGLEFLIYFQGNSAPDKSGLPSDRFSAERTGGSVSTLTIQRTQQEDSAVYLCASSSELRGSPLHFGNGTRLTVT.